This TCR beta chain was recovered during a study of blood T cell repertoires in COVID-19. Study overall: The samples span acute and convalescent COVID-19 from the United States, Italy and Spain. PBMCs, B-cell-depleted T cells, or T cells provided the cDNA or gDNA that made up the material.

V shed 4 bases and J 4 bases; nucleotides not matched to a gene: 6. Germline-derived CDR1 and CDR2 are SGHKS and YYEKEE (reference sequence). The CDR3 is made up of 14 amino acids. In the original processing: Reference gene primer amplification in the assay estimated nucleated cell counts. The assay was immunoSEQ multiplex PCR, and TCRdb's table has in-frame clones only and misses some. V and J calls and clone size are as listed in that table; D and trimming were resolved from the DNA. This table holds 89,000 or so clones, over 75% found once. This clone has a single count. The sequence was collected from a human donor in a cohort sampled during active COVID-19. Sequenced input: peripheral blood. V is TRBV5-5 and J is TRBJ1-2; 8 bases fit TRBD1. This chain's CDR3 is CASSLGTGGYGYTF. The CDR3 nucleotides read TGTGCCAGCAGCCTAGGGACAGGAGGCTATGGCTACACCTTC.